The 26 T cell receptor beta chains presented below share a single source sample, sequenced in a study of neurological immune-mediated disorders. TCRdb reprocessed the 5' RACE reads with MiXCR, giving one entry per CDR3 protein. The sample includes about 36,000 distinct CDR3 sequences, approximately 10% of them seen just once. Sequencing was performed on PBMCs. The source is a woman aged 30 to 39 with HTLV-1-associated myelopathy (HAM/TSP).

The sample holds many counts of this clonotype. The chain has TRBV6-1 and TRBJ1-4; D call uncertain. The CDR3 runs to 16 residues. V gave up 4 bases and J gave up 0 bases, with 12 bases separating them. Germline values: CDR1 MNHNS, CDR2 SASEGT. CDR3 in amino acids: CASSGRRAATNEKLFF. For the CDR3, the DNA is TGTGCCAGCAGTGGTAGGAGAGCTGCAACTAATGAAAAACTGTTTTTT.

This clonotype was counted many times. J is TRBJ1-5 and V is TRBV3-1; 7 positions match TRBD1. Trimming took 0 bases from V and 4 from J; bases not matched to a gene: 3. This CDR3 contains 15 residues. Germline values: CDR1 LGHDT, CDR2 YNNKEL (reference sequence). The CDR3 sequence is CASSQDWDRNQPQHF. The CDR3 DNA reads TGTGCCAGCAGCCAAGATTGGGACAGAAATCAGCCCCAGCATTTT.

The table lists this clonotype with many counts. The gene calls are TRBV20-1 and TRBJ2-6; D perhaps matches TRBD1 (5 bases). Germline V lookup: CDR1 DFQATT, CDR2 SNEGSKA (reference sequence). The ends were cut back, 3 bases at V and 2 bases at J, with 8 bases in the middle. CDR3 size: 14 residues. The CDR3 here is CSARGRAGANVLTF. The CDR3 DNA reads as TGCAGTGCTAGGGGCAGGGCTGGGGCCAACGTCCTGACTTTC.

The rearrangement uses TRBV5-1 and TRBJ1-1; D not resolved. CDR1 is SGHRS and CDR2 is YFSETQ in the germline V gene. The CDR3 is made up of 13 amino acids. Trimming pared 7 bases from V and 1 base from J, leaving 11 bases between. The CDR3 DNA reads TGCGCCAGCTCCATTATACAGAACACTGAAGCTTTCTTT. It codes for CASSIIQNTEAFF.

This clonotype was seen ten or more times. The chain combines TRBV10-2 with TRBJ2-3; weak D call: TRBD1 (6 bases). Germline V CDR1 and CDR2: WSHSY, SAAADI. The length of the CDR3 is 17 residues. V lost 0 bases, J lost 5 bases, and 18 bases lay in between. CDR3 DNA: TGCGCCAGCAGTGAGTCTTGGGGGCGACGGGCTCAAGATACGCAGTATTTT. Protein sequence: CASSESWGRRAQDTQYF.

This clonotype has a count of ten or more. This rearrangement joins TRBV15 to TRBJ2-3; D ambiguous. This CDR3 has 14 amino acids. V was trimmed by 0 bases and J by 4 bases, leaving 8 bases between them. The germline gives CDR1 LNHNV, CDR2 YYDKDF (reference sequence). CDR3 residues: CATSRDLVADTQYF. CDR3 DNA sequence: TGTGCCACCAGCAGAGATCTGGTGGCAGATACGCAGTATTTT.

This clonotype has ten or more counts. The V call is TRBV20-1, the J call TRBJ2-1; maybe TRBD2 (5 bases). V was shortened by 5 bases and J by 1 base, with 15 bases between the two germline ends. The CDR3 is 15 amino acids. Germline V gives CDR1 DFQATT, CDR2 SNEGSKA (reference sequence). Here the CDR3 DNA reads TGCAGTGCTGTCGACCGGAGGAAGTCCTACAATGAGCAGTTCTTC. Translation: CSAVDRRKSYNEQFF.

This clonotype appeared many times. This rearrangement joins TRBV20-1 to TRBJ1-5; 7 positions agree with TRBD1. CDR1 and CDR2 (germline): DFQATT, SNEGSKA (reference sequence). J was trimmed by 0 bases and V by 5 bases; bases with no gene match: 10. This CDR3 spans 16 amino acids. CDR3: CSAHLQGDYSNQPQHF. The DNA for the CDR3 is TGCAGTGCTCACCTTCAGGGGGACTATAGCAATCAGCCCCAGCATTTT.

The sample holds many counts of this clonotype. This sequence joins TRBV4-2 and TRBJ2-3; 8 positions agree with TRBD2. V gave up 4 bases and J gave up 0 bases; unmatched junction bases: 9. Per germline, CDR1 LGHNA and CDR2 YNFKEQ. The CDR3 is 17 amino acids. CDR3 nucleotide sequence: TGTGCCAGCAGCCCGATGTCTAGCGGGTATAGCACAGATACGCAGTATTTT. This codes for CASSPMSSGYSTDTQYF.

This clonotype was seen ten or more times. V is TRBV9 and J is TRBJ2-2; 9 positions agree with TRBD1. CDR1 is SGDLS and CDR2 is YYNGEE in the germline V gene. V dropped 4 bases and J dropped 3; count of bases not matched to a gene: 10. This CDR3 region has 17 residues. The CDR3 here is CASSLIHRGRDTGELFF. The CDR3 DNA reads TGTGCCAGCAGCTTAATCCACAGGGGGCGGGACACCGGGGAGCTGTTTTTT.

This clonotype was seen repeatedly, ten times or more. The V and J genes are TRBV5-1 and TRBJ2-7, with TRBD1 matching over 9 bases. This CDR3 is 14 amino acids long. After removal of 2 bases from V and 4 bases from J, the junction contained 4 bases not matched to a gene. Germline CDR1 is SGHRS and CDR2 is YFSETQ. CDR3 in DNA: TGCGCCAGCAGCTTAGGACAGGGGATTTACGAGCAGTACTTC. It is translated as CASSLGQGIYEQYF.

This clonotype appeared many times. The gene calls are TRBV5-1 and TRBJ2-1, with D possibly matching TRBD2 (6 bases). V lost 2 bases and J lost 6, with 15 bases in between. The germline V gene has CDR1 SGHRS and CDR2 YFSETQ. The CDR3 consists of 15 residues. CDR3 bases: TGCGCCAGCAGCTTCTCCGCGGGGAGTCTCAATGAGCAGTTCTTC. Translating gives CASSFSAGSLNEQFF.

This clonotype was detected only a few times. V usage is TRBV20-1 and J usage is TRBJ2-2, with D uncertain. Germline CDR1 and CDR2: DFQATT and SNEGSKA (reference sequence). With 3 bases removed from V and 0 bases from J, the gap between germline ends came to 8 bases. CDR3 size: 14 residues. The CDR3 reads CSARGLSNTGELFF. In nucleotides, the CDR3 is TGCAGTGCTAGGGGGTTGTCGAACACCGGGGAGCTGTTTTTT.

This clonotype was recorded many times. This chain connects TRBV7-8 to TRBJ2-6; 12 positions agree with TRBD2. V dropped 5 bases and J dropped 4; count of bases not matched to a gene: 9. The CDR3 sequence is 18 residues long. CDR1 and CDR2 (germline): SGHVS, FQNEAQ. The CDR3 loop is CASSQRLAGVSGANVLTF. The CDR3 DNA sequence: TGTGCCAGCAGCCAAAGACTAGCGGGGGTATCCGGGGCCAACGTCCTGACTTTC.

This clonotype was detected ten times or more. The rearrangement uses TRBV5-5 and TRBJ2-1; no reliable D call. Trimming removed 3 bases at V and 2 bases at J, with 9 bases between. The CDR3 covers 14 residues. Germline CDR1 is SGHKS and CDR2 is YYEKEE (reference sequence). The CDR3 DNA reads TGTGCCAGCAGCTCCGGCGGAACCTACAATGAGCAGTTCTTC. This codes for CASSSGGTYNEQFF.

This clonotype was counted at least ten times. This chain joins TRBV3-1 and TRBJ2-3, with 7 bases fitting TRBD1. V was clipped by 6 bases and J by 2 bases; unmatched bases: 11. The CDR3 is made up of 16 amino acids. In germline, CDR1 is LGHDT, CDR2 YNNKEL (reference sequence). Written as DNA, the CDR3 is TGTGCCAGCAGGGATAGGGGGCAGCTGAACACAGATACGCAGTATTTT. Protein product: CASRDRGQLNTDTQYF.

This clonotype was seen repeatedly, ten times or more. Here the CDR3 DNA reads TGTGCCAGCAGCTTATTCCGGACATCGGCGGAAGGCTACACCTTC. It specifies CASSLFRTSAEGYTF. V and J are TRBV7-2 and TRBJ1-2; possible D gene TRBD1, 5 bases. The CDR3 contains 15 residues. Deletions cut 2 bases from V and 8 bases from J, with 18 bases between. Germline V gene sequence: CDR1 SGHTA, CDR2 FQGNSA.

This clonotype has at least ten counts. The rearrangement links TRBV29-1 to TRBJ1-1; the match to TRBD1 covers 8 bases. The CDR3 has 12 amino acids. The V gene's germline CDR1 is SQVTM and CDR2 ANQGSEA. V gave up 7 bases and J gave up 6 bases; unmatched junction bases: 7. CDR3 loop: CSATGGPPEAFF. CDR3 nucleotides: TGCAGCGCCACAGGGGGTCCCCCTGAAGCTTTCTTT.

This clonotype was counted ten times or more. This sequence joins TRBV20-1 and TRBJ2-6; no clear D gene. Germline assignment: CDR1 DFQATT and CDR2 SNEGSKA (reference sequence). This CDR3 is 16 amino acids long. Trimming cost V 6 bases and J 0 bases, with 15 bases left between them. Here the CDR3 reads CSATPGPSSGANVLTF. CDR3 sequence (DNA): TGCAGTGCCACTCCCGGGCCCAGCTCTGGGGCCAACGTCCTGACTTTC.

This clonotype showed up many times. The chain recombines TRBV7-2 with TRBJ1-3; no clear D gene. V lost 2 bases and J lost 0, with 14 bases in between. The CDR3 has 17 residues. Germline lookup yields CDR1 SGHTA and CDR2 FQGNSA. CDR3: CASSLLPGKSSGNTIYF. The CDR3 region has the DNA TGTGCCAGCAGCTTACTTCCAGGCAAGAGCTCTGGAAACACCATATATTTT.

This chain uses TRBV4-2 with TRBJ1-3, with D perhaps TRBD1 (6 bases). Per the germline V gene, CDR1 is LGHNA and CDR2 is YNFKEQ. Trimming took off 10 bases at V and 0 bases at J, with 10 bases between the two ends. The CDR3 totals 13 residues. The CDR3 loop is CATQGSSGNTIYF. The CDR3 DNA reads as TGTGCCACACAGGGTTCCTCTGGAAACACCATATATTTT.

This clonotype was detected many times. CDR3 DNA: TGTGCCAGCAGCCAACCCCCAGGTTTTGGGGGAACCTCCTACGAGCAGTACTTC. Translating gives CASSQPPGFGGTSYEQYF. The chain employs TRBV3-1 and TRBJ2-7; the D call may be TRBD1 or TRBD2 (5 bases each). V lost 2 bases and J 0 bases, leaving 20 bases between the germline ends. Looked up from germline, CDR1 is LGHDT and CDR2 is YNNKEL (reference sequence). The CDR3 is 18 residues long.

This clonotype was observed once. Here the CDR3 reads CASSQGLAGNEQFF. The CDR3 coding sequence is TGCGCCAGCAGCCAGGGACTAGCGGGCAATGAGCAGTTCTTC. The rearrangement joins TRBV5-1 to TRBJ2-1, with 12 bases fitting TRBD2. Germline V gives CDR1 SGHRS, CDR2 YFSETQ. After removal of 4 bases from V and 6 bases from J, the junction contained 2 bases not matched to a gene. The CDR3 runs to 14 residues.

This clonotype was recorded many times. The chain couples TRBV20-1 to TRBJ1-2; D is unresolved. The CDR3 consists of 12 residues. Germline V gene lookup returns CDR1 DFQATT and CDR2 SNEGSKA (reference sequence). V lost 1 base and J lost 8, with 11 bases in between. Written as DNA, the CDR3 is TGCAGTGCTAGAGGCAGCCTGGGAGGCTACACCTTC. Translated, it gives CSARGSLGGYTF.

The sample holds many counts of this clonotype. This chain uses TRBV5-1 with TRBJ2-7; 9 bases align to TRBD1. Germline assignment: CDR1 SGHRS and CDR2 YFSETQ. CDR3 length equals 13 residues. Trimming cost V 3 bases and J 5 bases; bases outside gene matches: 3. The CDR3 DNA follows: TGCGCCAGCAGCTATGGACAGGGGAACGAGCAGTACTTC. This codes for CASSYGQGNEQYF.

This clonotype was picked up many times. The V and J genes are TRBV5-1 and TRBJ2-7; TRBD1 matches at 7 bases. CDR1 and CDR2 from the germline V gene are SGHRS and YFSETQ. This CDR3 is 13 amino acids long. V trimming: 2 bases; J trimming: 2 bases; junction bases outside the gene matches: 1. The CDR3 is CASSFGTAYEQYF. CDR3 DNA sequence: TGCGCCAGCAGCTTTGGGACAGCCTACGAGCAGTACTTC.